The source of this T cell receptor beta chain is a study of T cells in women clearing cervical HPV infection. In the study overall: For cases, blood was sampled a median about 150 days after lesion detection, interquartile range roughly 85 to 200 days. Notes on the study in general: Richness plus V gene abundances separated cases from controls with AUC roughly 0.88. CIN3+ cases had significantly higher TCR richness than controls; evenness did not differ.

On this clone: Antigen specificity is unknown. The read ends 3 residues before the CDR3 terminus; that terminus is restored from the germline J gene.

V gave up 8 bases and J gave up 0 bases, with 11 bases separating them. CDR1 KGHDR and CDR2 SFDVKD come from the germline V gene. The CDR3 contains 14 residues. Genomic DNA, averaging roughly 1,200 ng per sample, yielded TCR beta CDR3 via immunoSEQ. Repertoires were generated with immunoSEQ multiplex PCR, while TCRdb's copy carries only in-frame clones and drops some. This listing includes some 31,000 clones. This chain uses TRBV24-1 with TRBJ2-3; no clear D gene. The TCR comes from a woman aged 18 to 75 with a cervical HPV16 infection that either progressed to CIN3+ or cleared (not recorded which). The sample comprised blood buffy coat. The sequenced part of the CDR3 DNA is TGTGCCACCATGAAACAGTCTAGCACAGATACG. The encoded protein is CATMKQSSTDT. The complete CDR3 sequence is CATMKQSSTDTQYF.